The clone carrying this T cell receptor (beta chain) was seen ten or more times. The sample comes from a study of naive and memory T cell subsets. Amplification of ligated cDNA took four PCR rounds with SP2 and nested alpha and beta constant primers. Via MiXCR, TCRdb re-called the 5' RACE reads, giving one row per CDR3 protein. The repertoire includes some 60,000 distinct CDR3 sequences, more than 6.5% of them detected once, and less than 20% sits in the top ten. A UMI-containing oligonucleotide was joined by 3' ligation to the TCR cDNA template. The germline V gene encodes CDR1 DFQATT and CDR2 SNEGSKA (reference sequence). V was cut by 1 base and J by 1 base, with 13 bases left in between. The CDR3 sequence is 15 residues long.

This receptor was identified in a female donor in good health. The chain couples TRBV20-1 to TRBJ1-2; tentatively, D is TRBD1 (5 bases). The CDR3 region is CSARGAGQRNYGYTF. The CDR3 coding sequence is TGCAGTGCTAGAGGGGCAGGACAACGTAACTATGGCTACACCTTC.